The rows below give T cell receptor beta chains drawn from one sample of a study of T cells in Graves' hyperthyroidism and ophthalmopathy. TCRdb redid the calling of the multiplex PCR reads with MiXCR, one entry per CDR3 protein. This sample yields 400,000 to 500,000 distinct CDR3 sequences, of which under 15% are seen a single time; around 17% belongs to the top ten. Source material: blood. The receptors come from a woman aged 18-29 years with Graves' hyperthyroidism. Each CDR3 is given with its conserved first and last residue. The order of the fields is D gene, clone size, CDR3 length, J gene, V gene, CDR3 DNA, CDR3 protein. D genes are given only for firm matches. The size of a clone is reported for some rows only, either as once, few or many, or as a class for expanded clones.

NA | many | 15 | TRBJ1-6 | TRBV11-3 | TGTGCCAGCAGCTTAGGCCCCGGTTTAGAATTCACCCTCCACTTT | CASSLGPGLEFTLHF
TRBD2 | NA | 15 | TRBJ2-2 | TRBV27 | TGTGCCAGCAGTTTCCAGCGGGAGCGGGCCGGGGAGCTGTTTTTT | CASSFQRERAGELFF
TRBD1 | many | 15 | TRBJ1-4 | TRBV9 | TGTGCCAGCAGCGTAGGGACAGGGTCCCGTGAAAAACTGTTTTTT | CASSVGTGSREKLFF
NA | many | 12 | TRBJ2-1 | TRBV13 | TGTGCCAGCAGCTCCCCGGTGGCTGAGCAGTTCTTC | CASSSPVAEQFF
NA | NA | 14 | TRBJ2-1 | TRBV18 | TGTGCCAGCTCACCCGGACAGTTTTACGATGAGCAGTTCTTC | CASSPGQFYDEQFF
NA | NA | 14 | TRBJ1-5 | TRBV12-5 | TGTGCTAGTGGTACCCCAGACCGGAATCAGCCCCGGCATTTT | CASGTPDRNQPRHF
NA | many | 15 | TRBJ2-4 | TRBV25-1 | TGTGCCAGCAGTGATGGAAGGGGGGCCAAAAACATTCAGTACTTC | CASSDGRGAKNIQYF
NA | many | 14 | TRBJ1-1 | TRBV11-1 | TGTGCCAGCAGCACCCACAGGGATAAAACTGAAGCTTTCTTT | CASSTHRDKTEAFF
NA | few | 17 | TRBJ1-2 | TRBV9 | TGTGCCAGCAGCGTAGATTCAGTTAGAGGAGGGAACTATGGCTACACCTTC | CASSVDSVRGGNYGYTF
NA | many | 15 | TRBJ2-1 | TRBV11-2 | TGTGCCAGCAGCTGGGAGGAGGGGTGGTACAATGAGCAGTTCTTC | CASSWEEGWYNEQFF
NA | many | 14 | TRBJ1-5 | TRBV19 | TGTGCCAGTAGTATCGGGCAGTACAATCAGCCCCAGCATTTT | CASSIGQYNQPQHF
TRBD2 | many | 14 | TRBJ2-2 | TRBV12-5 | TGTGCTAGTGGTCCGACTAGCGGGAGTGGGGAGCTGTTTTTT | CASGPTSGSGELFF
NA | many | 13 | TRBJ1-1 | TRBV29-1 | TGCAGCGTTTTCCAGGGATTGAACACTGAAGCTTTCTTT | CSVFQGLNTEAFF
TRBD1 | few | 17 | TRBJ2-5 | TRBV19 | TGTGCCAGTAGTGTGCCGGGACAGGGGTCGGCCCAAGAGACCCAGTACTTC | CASSVPGQGSAQETQYF
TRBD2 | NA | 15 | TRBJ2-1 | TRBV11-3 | TGTGCCAGCAGTATAGGTGCTAGCGGGAACGATGAGCAGTTCTTC | CASSIGASGNDEQFF
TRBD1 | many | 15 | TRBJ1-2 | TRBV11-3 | TGTGCCAGCAGTTTCGGACAGGGTATTTTATATGGCTACACCTTC | CASSFGQGILYGYTF
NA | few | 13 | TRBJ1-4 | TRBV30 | TGTGCCTGGAGTACGCTCTTAGGAGAAAAACTGTTTTTT | CAWSTLLGEKLFF
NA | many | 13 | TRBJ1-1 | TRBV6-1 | TGTGCCAGCACCCTCGAAGGCTACACTGAAGCTTTCTTT | CASTLEGYTEAFF
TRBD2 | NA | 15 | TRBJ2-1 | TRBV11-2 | TGTGCCAGCAGTGAATCGCGAAGTCGGGGGGATGAGCAGTTCTTC | CASSESRSRGDEQFF
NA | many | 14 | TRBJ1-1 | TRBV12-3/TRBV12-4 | TGTGCCAGCAGTCGTGTCGTGCCGTACACTGAAGCTTTCTTT | CASSRVVPYTEAFF
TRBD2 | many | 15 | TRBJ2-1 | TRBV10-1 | TGCGCCAGCAGTGAGGCGTTGGCTAGCGGTCATGAGCAGTTCTTC | CASSEALASGHEQFF
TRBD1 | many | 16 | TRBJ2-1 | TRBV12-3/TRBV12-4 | TGTGCCAGCAGCCCCGGGAAGGGACAGGGAGACAATGAGCAGTTCTTC | CASSPGKGQGDNEQFF
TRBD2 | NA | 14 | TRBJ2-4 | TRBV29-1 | TGCAGCGTTGGCGGCCTAGCGGGAGCAAACATTCAGTACTTC | CSVGGLAGANIQYF
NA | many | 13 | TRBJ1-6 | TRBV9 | TGTGCCAGCAGCGCGCCCGGGGATTCACCCCTCCACTTT | CASSAPGDSPLHF
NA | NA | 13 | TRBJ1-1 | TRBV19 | TGTGCCAGTAGTATTTACGGGACCACTGAAGCTTTCTTT | CASSIYGTTEAFF
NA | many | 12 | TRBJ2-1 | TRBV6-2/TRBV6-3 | TGTGCCAGCAGTTTCCCTAGGGTTGAGCAGTTCTTC | CASSFPRVEQFF
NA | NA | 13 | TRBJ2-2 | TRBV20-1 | TGCAGCGCCGTCAGACATGTAACCGGGGAGCTGTTTTTT | CSAVRHVTGELFF
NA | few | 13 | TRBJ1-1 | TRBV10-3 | TGTGCCGTGCAGGCGATCCAGAACACTGAAGCTTTCTTT | CAVQAIQNTEAFF
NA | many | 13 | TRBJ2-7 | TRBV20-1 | TGCAGTGCTAGAGAGCCCGGGCAGTACGAGCAGTACTTC | CSAREPGQYEQYF
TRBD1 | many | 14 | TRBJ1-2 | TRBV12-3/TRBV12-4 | TGTGCCAGCAGTGTCGGGACAGGCCTCTATGGCTACACCTTC | CASSVGTGLYGYTF
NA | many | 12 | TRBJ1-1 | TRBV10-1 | TGCGCCAGCAGTGACCCGGACACTGAAGCTTTCTTT | CASSDPDTEAFF
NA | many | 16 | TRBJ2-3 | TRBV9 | TGTGCCAGCTCGGGTGGGGGGGCTAGAACAGAAGATACGCAGTATTTT | CASSGGGARTEDTQYF
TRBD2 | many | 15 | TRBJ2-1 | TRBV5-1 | TGCGCCAGCAGCTTCGGGAGGAGCTCCTACAATGAGCAGTTCTTC | CASSFGRSSYNEQFF
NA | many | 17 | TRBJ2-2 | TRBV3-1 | TGTGCCAGCAGCCTGCTGGGGCCTAGCGCTAGCACCGGGGAGCTGTTTTTT | CASSLLGPSASTGELFF
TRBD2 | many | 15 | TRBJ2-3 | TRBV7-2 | TGTGCCAGCAGCTTACGTGGGACTACCACAGATACGCAGTATTTT | CASSLRGTTTDTQYF
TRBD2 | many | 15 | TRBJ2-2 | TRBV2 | TGTGCCAGCACCTGGACTAGCGGGAGTTCCGGGGAGCTGTTTTTT | CASTWTSGSSGELFF
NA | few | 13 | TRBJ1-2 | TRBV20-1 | TGCAGTGCTACTACCGGGGCCCCGTATGGCTACACCTTC | CSATTGAPYGYTF